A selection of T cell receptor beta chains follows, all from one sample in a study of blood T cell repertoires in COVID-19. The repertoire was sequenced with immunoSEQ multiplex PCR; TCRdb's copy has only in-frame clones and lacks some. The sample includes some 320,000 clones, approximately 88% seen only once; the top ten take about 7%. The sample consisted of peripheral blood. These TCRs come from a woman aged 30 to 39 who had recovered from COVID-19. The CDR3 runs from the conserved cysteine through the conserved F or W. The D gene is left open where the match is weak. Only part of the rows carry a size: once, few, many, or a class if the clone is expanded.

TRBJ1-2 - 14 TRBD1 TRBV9 TGTGCCAGCAGCGTGGACAGGAGGGATCGAGGCTACACCTTC CASSVDRRDRGYTF
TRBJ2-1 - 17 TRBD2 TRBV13 TGTGCCAGCAGCGCCGGACGGCTAGCGGGGGGAAGGAATGAGCAGTTCTTC CASSAGRLAGGRNEQFF
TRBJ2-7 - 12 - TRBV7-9 TGTGCCAGCAGCGCCCCCGGCTACGAGCAGTACTTC CASSAPGYEQYF
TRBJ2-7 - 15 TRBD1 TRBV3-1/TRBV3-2 TGTGCCAGCAGCCCCCGGGACAGGGGTGATTACGAGCAGTACTTC CASSPRDRGDYEQYF
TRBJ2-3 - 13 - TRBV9 TGTGCCAGCAGCGTAGGTGCGGCAGATACGCAGTATTTT CASSVGAADTQYF
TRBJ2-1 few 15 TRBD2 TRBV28 TGTGCCAGCAGTGGGGGGACTAGCGGGGGAGATGAGCAGTTCTTC CASSGGTSGGDEQFF
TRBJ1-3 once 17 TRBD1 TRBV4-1 TGCGCCAGCAGCCGGGGGCTACAGGGGAGAACTGGAAACACCATATATTTT CASSRGLQGRTGNTIYF
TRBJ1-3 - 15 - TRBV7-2 TGTGCCAGCAGCCCAGGGAGGGCCTCTGGAAACACCATATATTTT CASSPGRASGNTIYF
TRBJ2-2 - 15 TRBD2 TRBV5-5 TGTGCCAGCAGAAGCGAACCGGGGGGTACCGGGGAGCTGTTTTTT CASRSEPGGTGELFF
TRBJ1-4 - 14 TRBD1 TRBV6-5 TGTGCCAGTGCTACAGGGGGCGGACAGGAAAAACTGTTTTTT CASATGGGQEKLFF
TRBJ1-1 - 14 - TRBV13 TGTGCCAGCAGCTCCGGGACACTGAACACTGAAGCTTTCTTT CASSSGTLNTEAFF
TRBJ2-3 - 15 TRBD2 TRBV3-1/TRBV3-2 TGTGCCAGCAGCCAAGGCGGGGGAAACACAGATACGCAGTATTTT CASSQGGGNTDTQYF
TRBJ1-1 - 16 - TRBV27 TGTGCCAGCAGCCCATTGAGCACGGGGGGTGACACTGAAGCTTTCTTT CASSPLSTGGDTEAFF
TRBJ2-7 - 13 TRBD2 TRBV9 TGTGCCAGCAGCGTAGGCGGAGCGGGAGAGCAGTACTTC CASSVGGAGEQYF
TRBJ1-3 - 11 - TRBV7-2 TGTGCCAGCAGCTCCCGGGACACCATATATTTT CASSSRDTIYF
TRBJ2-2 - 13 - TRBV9 TGTGCCAGCAGCGCCAGGGGATCCGGGGAGCTGTTTTTT CASSARGSGELFF